This TCR beta chain was captured in a study of OX40 agonist ivuxolimab in advanced cancers. Study outcomes and limitations: Averaged across samples, CD8+ T cells carried more expanded clones than CD4+ did.

In the case of this clone: The antigen remains unidentified.

Assay: immunoSEQ multiplex PCR; the TCRdb copy retains only in-frame clones and omits some. This table has roughly 67,000 clones, roughly 86% appearing once. The germline gives CDR1 SGHRS, CDR2 YFSETQ. Trimming cost V 2 bases and J 4 bases, with 18 bases left between them. The CDR3 length is 16 residues. The material was CD4+ or CD8+ T cells sorted from blood, obtained in a trial of the OX40 agonist ivuxolimab. The V and J genes are TRBV5-1 and TRBJ1-2, with D possibly matching TRBD1 (6 bases). The TCR was taken from an adult with an advanced solid tumor such as melanoma, head and neck, liver or kidney cancer. DNA for the CDR3: TGCGCCAGCAGCTTTGGCAGGGGAACGGATTCCTATGGCTACACCTTC. Translating it yields CASSFGRGTDSYGYTF.